The 2 T cell receptor beta chains reported below all come from one sample, sequenced in a study of blood T cell repertoires in COVID-19. Using immunoSEQ multiplex PCR, the repertoire was profiled, and TCRdb retains in-frame clones only, with some absent. Among 150,000 to 250,000 clones listed, around 75% were seen once. Material for sequencing was peripheral blood. These receptors all come from a woman aged 35 to 49 with COVID-19, enrolled during active disease.

The chain links TRBV2 to TRBJ1-2; 10 bases match TRBD1. The ends lost 6 bases at V and 8 bases at J; junction bases unmatched: 18. Per germline, CDR1 SNHLY and CDR2 FYNNEI. This CDR3 has 17 residues. The CDR3 nucleotides read TGTGCCAGCAGGACGACCCGGGACAGGGGAATATTAAGAGGCTACACCTTC. Protein product: CASRTTRDRGILRGYTF. The full variable domain, with the rest looked up from reference TRBV2 and TRBJ1-2, is EPEVTQTPSHQVTQMGQEVILRCVPISNHLYFYWYRQILGQKVEFLVSFYNNEISEKSEIFDDQFSVERPDGSNFTLKIRSTKLEDSAMYFCASRTTRDRGILRGYTFGSGTRLTVV.

The V and J genes are TRBV30 and TRBJ1-4, with a weak D call TRBD1 (6 bases). Germline V CDR1 and CDR2: GTSNPN, SVGIG (reference sequence). Trimming stripped 3 bases from V and 4 bases from J, with 12 bases between. The CDR3 runs 14 residues. CDR3 in DNA: TGTGCCTGGAGCCGACAGGAACTTAATGAAAAACTGTTTTTT. This sequence encodes CAWSRQELNEKLFF.